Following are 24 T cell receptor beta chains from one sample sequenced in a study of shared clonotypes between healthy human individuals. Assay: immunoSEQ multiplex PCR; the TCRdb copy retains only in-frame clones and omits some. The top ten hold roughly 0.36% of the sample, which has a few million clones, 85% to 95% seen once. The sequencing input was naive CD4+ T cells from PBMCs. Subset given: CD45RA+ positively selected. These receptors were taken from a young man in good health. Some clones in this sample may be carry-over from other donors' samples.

The CDR3 sequence is CASSRDSTGYTF. CDR3 DNA: TGTGCCAGCAGCCGGGACTCTACAGGCTACACCTTC. V gene TRBV7-9 combines with J gene TRBJ1-2; TRBD1 might be the D (5 bases). CDR3 length: 12 amino acids. Looked up from germline, CDR1 is SEHNR and CDR2 is FQNEAQ (reference sequence). V was cut by 5 bases and J by 8 bases, with 12 bases left in between.

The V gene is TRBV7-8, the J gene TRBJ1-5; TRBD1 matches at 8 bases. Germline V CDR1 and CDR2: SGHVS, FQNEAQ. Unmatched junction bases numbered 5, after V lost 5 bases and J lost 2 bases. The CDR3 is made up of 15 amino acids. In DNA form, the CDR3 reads TGTGCCAGCAGCCAGGGGGCAGTGGGCAATCAGCCCCAGCATTTT. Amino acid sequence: CASSQGAVGNQPQHF.

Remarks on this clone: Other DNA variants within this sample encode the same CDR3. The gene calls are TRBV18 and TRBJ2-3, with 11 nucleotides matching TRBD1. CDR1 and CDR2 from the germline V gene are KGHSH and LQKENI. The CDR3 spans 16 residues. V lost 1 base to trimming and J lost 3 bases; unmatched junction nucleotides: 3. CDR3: CASSPLGQGATDTQYF. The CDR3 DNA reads TGTGCCAGCTCACCACTCGGACAGGGGGCGACAGATACGCAGTATTTT.

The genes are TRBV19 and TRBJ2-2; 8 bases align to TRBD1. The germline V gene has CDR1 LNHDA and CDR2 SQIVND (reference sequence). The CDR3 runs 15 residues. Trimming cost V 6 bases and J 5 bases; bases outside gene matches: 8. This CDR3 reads CASRDRARSTGELFF. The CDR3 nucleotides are TGTGCCAGTAGGGACAGGGCCCGGAGTACCGGGGAGCTGTTTTTT.

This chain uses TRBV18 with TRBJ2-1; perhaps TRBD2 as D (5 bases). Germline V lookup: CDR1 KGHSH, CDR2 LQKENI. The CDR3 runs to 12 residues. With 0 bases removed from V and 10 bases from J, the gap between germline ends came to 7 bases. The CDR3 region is CASSPPAEEQFF. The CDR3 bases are TGTGCCAGCTCACCACCAGCGGAAGAGCAGTTCTTC.

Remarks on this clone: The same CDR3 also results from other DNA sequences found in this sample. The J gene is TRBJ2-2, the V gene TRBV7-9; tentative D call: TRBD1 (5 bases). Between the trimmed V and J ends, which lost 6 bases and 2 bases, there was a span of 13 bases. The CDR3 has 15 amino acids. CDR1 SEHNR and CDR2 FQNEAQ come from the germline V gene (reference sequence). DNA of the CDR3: TGTGCCAGCAGACCCGACAGACGCAACACCGGGGAGCTGTTTTTT. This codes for CASRPDRRNTGELFF.

The CDR3 here is CASSSSGVHTEAFF. The CDR3 DNA follows: TGTGCCAGCAGCTCATCAGGGGTTCACACTGAAGCTTTCTTT. The V gene is TRBV7-3, the J gene TRBJ1-1; D is possibly TRBD1 (6 bases). This CDR3 spans 14 amino acids. Per the germline V gene, CDR1 is SGHTA and CDR2 is FQGTGA. The V gene lost 4 bases and the J gene lost 3 bases, with 12 bases spanning the gap.

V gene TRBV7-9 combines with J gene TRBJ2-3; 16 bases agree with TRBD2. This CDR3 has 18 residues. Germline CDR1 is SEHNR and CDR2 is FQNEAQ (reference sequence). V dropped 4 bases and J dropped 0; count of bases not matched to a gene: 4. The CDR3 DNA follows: TGTGCCAGCAGCTCGGGACTAGCGGGAGGGGGAAGCACAGATACGCAGTATTTT. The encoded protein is CASSSGLAGGGSTDTQYF.

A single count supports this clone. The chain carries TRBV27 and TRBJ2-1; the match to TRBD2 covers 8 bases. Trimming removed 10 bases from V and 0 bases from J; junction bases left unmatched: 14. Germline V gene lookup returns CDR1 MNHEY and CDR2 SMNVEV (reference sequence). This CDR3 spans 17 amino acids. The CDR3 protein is CATSGGRMPSSYNEQFF. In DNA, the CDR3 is TGTGCCACTTCCGGCGGGAGGATGCCGAGCTCCTACAATGAGCAGTTCTTC.

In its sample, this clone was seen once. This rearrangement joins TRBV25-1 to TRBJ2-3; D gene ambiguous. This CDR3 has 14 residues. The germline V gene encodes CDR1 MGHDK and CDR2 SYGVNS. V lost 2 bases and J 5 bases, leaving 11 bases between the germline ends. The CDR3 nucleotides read TGTGCCAGCAGTGAAGGCCATATAATAGATACGCAGTATTTT. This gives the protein CASSEGHIIDTQYF.

The CDR3 sequence: CASSEGRRLVHIYF. CDR3 DNA sequence: TGTGCCAGCAGTGAAGGGCGCCGACTTGTACACATATATTTT. The gene calls are TRBV6-1 and TRBJ1-3; D remains unclear. The germline V and J ends were trimmed by 1 base and 12 bases, with 16 bases remaining between them. Germline assignment: CDR1 MNHNS and CDR2 SASEGT. The CDR3 consists of 14 residues.

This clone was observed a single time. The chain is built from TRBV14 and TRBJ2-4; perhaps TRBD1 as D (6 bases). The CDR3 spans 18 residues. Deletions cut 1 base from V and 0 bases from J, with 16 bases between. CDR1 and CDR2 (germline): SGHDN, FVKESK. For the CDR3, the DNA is TGTGCCAGCAGCCAAGGTCTGACAGGCCCTCTAGCCAAAAACATTCAGTACTTC. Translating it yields CASSQGLTGPLAKNIQYF.

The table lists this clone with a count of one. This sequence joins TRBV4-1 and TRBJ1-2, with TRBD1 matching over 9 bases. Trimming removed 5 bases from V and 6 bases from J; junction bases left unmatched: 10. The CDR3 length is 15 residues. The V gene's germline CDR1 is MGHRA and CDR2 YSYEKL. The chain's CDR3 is CASSLTRGTGHGYTF. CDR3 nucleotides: TGCGCCAGCAGCTTAACCCGGGGGACAGGGCATGGCTACACCTTC.

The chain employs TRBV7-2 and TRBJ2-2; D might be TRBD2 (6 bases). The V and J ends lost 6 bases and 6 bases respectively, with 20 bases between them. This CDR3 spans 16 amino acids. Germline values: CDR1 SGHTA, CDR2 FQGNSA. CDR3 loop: CASRPPLLAPPGELFF. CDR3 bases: TGTGCCAGCAGACCACCACTACTAGCTCCCCCCGGGGAGCTGTTTTTT.

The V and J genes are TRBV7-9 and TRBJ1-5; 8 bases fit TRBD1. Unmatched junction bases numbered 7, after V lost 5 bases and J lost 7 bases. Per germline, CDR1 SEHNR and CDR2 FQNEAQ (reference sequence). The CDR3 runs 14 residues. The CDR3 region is CASSPGQGDQPQHF. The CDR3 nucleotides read TGTGCCAGCAGCCCAGGACAGGGAGACCAGCCCCAGCATTTT.

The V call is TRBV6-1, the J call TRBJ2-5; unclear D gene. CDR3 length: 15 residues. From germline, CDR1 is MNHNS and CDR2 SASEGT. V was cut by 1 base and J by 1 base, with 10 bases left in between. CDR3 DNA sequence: TGTGCCAGCAGTGAAGACAGTCCGGGCCAAGAGACCCAGTACTTC. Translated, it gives CASSEDSPGQETQYF.

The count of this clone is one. DNA for the CDR3: TGTGCCAGCAGTGCGCGGCAAGGCCCGCCCATGAACACTGAAGCTTTCTTT. Translating gives CASSARQGPPMNTEAFF. The chain combines TRBV2 with TRBJ1-1; no firm D call. The germline V gene encodes CDR1 SNHLY and CDR2 FYNNEI. V shed 4 bases and J shed 0 bases, with 18 bases lying between them. The CDR3 is 17 amino acids.

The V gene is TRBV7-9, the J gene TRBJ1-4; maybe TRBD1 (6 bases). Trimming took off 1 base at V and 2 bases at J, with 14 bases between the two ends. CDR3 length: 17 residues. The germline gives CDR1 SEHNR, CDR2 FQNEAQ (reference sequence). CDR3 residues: CASSLDPGVGTNEKLFF. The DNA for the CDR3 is TGTGCCAGCAGCTTAGACCCAGGGGTTGGGACTAATGAAAAACTGTTTTTT.

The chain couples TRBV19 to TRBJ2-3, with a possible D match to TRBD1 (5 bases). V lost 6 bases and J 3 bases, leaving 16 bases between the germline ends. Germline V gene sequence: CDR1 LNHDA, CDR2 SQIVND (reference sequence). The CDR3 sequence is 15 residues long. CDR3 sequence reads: CASRGRALGTDTQYF. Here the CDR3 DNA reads TGTGCCAGTAGGGGCAGGGCGCTGGGAACAGATACGCAGTATTTT.

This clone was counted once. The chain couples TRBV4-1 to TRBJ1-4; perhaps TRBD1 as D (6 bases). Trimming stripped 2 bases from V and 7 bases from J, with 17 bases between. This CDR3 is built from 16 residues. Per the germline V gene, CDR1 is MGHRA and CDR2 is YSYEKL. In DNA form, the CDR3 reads TGCGCCAGCAGCCAATCGTTGGGGGCCGGCGGTGAAAAACTGTTTTTT. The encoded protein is CASSQSLGAGGEKLFF.

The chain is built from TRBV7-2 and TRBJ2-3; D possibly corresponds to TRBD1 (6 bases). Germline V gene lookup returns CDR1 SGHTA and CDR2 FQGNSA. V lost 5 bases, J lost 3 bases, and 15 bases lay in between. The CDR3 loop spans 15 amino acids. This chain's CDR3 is CASSAQGPGTDTQYF. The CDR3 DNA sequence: TGTGCCAGCAGCGCACAGGGCCCTGGGACAGATACGCAGTATTTT.

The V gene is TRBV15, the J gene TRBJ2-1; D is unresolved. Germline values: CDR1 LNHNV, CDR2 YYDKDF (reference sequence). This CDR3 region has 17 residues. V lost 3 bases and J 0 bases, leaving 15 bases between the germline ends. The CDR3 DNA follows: TGTGCCACCAGCAGCCGTTATGTAACGATCTCCTACAATGAGCAGTTCTTC. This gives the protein CATSSRYVTISYNEQFF.

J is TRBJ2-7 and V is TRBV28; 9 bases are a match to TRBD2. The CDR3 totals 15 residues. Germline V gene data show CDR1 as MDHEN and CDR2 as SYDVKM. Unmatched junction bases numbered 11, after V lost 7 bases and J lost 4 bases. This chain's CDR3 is CASTLTGAGGYEQYF. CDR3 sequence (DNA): TGTGCCAGCACCCTCACCGGGGCGGGGGGGTACGAGCAGTACTTC.

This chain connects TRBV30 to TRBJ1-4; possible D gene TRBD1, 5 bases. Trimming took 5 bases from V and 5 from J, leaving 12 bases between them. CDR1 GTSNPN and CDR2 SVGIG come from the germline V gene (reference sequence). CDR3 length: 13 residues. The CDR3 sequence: CAWLRDGNEKLFF. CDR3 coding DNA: TGTGCCTGGTTGAGGGACGGAAATGAAAAACTGTTTTTT.